These 6 T cell receptor beta chains came from one sample sequenced in a study of blood T cell repertoires in COVID-19. Assay: immunoSEQ multiplex PCR; the TCRdb copy retains only in-frame clones and omits some. The profile shows about 160,000 clones, less than 85% of them singletons. The sequenced sample was peripheral blood. The origin of the receptors is a human donor with acute or convalescent COVID-19. The donor label of this sample is uncertain.

V and J are TRBV5-4 and TRBJ1-3; D not resolved. Germline loops: CDR1 SGHNT, CDR2 YYREEE (reference sequence). The CDR3 spans 14 residues. The V end lost 0 bases, the J end lost 0 bases, and 4 bases lay between the germline ends. This CDR3 is CASSLDISGNTIYF. The DNA of the CDR3 is TGTGCCAGCAGCTTGGACATCTCTGGAAACACCATATATTTT. The whole variable domain, filled in from reference TRBV5-4 and TRBJ1-3, reads ETGVTQSPTHLIKTRGQQVTLRCSSQSGHNTVSWYQQALGQGPQFIFQYYREEENGRGNFPPRFSGLQFPNYSSELNVNALELDDSALYLCASSLDISGNTIYFGEGSWLTVV.

This rearrangement joins TRBV11-3 to TRBJ1-2; TRBD1 might be the D (6 bases). The V gene's germline CDR1 is SGHNT and CDR2 YENEEA. The CDR3 sequence is 14 residues long. Trimming pared 1 base from V and 2 bases from J, leaving 8 bases between. In DNA form, the CDR3 reads TGTGCCAGCAGCTTAGCAGGGACAAACTATGGCTACACCTTC. Residues: CASSLAGTNYGYTF.

The chain couples TRBV7-6 to TRBJ2-7, with 7 positions matching TRBD1. The J segment lost 3 bases and the V segment lost 6 bases, leaving 5 bases of the junction unmatched. This CDR3 is 13 amino acids long. The germline CDR1 and CDR2 sequences are SGHVS and FNYEAQ. This CDR3 reads CASRQGQDYEQYF. The CDR3 DNA reads as TGTGCCAGCAGACAAGGACAGGACTACGAGCAGTACTTC.

The chain couples TRBV5-4 to TRBJ1-6, with D maybe TRBD1 (5 bases). CDR3 length: 17 residues. The germline CDR1 and CDR2 sequences are SGHNT and YYREEE (reference sequence). The germline V and J ends were trimmed by 4 bases and 9 bases, with 23 bases remaining between them. DNA of the CDR3: TGTGCCAGCAGCCCAAAAGGTGGCCAGGGCTTTGGTTCACCCCTCCACTTT. Protein product: CASSPKGGQGFGSPLHF.

V is TRBV27 and J is TRBJ1-1; tentatively, D is TRBD1 (5 bases). Trimming removed 3 bases from V and 2 bases from J, with 10 bases in between. Germline assignment: CDR1 MNHEY and CDR2 SMNVEV (reference sequence). There are 14 residues in the CDR3. The CDR3 region is CASSFLGGNTEAFF. The CDR3 DNA reads as TGTGCCAGCAGTTTCTTGGGGGGTAACACTGAAGCTTTCTTT.

The chain links TRBV12-3 or TRBV12-4 to TRBJ2-2; D is unresolved. V gave up 6 bases and J gave up 6 bases, with 11 bases separating them. The CDR3 sequence is 13 residues long. DNA of the CDR3: TGTGCCAGCAGGCCTGTAGCCCCCGGGGAGCTGTTTTTT. Translation gives CASRPVAPGELFF.